A single sample is the source of the 8 T cell receptor beta chains below, sequenced in a study of CD8 T cells in Susac syndrome. An input of about 0.5 to 1 ug of RNA was subjected to reverse transcription using random hexamers. TCRdb ran MiXCR on the immunoSEQ multiplex PCR reads and lists one entry per CDR3 protein. The sample has hundreds of thousands of distinct CDR3 sequences; around 96% are singletons. The specimen sequenced was CD4+ T cells from PBMCs. These receptors were obtained from a human donor with multiple sclerosis.

The chain couples TRBV6-2 or TRBV6-3 to TRBJ1-2; TRBD1 aligns across 7 bases. This CDR3 is built from 14 residues. V shed 7 bases, J shed 6 bases, and the junction held 11 bases outside the gene matches. Looked up from germline, CDR1 is MNHEY and CDR2 is SVGEGT. CDR3 loop: CASNTGRGTHGYTF. In DNA, the CDR3 is TGTGCCAGCAACACCGGCAGGGGGACCCATGGCTACACCTTC.

The J gene is TRBJ1-2, the V gene TRBV9, with 9 bases fitting TRBD1. The length of the CDR3 is 15 residues. After removal of 1 base from V and 5 bases from J, the junction contained 6 bases not matched to a gene. Per germline, CDR1 SGDLS and CDR2 YYNGEE. The CDR3: CASSVRGDRAYGYTF. CDR3 in DNA: TGTGCCAGCAGCGTAAGGGGGGACAGGGCGTATGGCTACACCTTC.

The rearrangement uses TRBV7-6 and TRBJ1-1; 7 nucleotides match TRBD1. CDR1 and CDR2 from the germline V gene are SGHVS and FNYEAQ. This CDR3 region has 16 residues. The ends lost 2 bases at V and 1 base at J; junction bases unmatched: 7. CDR3 residues: CASSLLSGQQNTEAFF. The CDR3 bases are TGTGCCAGCAGCTTACTATCGGGACAGCAGAACACTGAAGCTTTCTTT. The entire variable domain, with the rest obtained from reference TRBV7-6 and TRBJ1-1, is as follows: GAGVSQSPRYKVTKRGQDVALRCDPISGHVSLYWYRQALGQGPEFLTYFNYEAQQDKSGLPNDRFSAERPEGSISTLTIQRTEQRDSAMYRCASSLLSGQQNTEAFFGQGTRLTVV.

This chain joins TRBV5-1 and TRBJ2-5; D remains ambiguous. Germline V gene lookup returns CDR1 SGHRS and CDR2 YFSETQ. The CDR3 length is 13 residues. V lost 2 bases and J lost 5, with 10 bases in between. The CDR3 sequence: CASSFDTLETQYF. The DNA of the CDR3 is TGCGCCAGCAGCTTTGATACTCTGGAGACCCAGTACTTC.

This chain uses TRBV12-3 or TRBV12-4 with TRBJ1-5, with a possible D match to TRBD1 (5 bases). CDR3 length equals 15 residues. V was trimmed by 5 bases and J by 0 bases, leaving 11 bases between them. In DNA form, the CDR3 reads TGTGCCAGCAGTCCACAGGTTTATAGCAATCAGCCCCAGCATTTT. Amino acids: CASSPQVYSNQPQHF.

This chain joins TRBV29-1 and TRBJ1-1, with TRBD1 matching over 8 bases. The CDR3 covers 13 residues. J was trimmed by 3 bases and V by 4 bases; bases with no gene match: 4. Germline V gene lookup returns CDR1 SQVTM and CDR2 ANQGSEA. CDR3 in amino acids: CSVGTGKYTEAFF. Written as DNA, the CDR3 is TGCAGCGTTGGGACAGGGAAGTACACTGAAGCTTTCTTT.

The chain has TRBV5-1 and TRBJ1-1, with 11 nucleotides matching TRBD1. With V trimmed by 4 bases and J by 3 bases, 2 bases remained unmatched. The CDR3 totals 14 residues. Germline V gives CDR1 SGHRS, CDR2 YFSETQ. This CDR3 reads CASSMDRGHTEAFF. Here the CDR3 DNA reads TGCGCCAGCAGCATGGACAGGGGGCACACTGAAGCTTTCTTT. Together with reference TRBV5-1 and TRBJ1-1, the CDR3 gives the full variable domain: KAGVTQTPRYLIKTRGQQVTLSCSPISGHRSVSWYQQTPGQGLQFLFEYFSETQRNKGNFPGRFSGRQFSNSRSEMNVSTLELGDSALYLCASSMDRGHTEAFFGQGTRLTVV.

V usage is TRBV29-1 and J usage is TRBJ2-2, with a weak D call TRBD1 (6 bases). CDR1 SQVTM and CDR2 ANQGSEA come from the germline V gene. V gave up 3 bases and J gave up 5 bases, with 13 bases separating them. This CDR3 has 14 amino acids. The CDR3 loop is CSVDEDRTTGELFF. The DNA of the CDR3 is TGCAGCGTTGATGAGGACAGAACAACCGGGGAGCTGTTTTTT.